This record concerns one T cell receptor (beta chain) sequence. The V gene's germline CDR1 is MNHNS and CDR2 SASEGT. This CDR3 has 15 amino acids. Trimming pared 1 base from V and 8 bases from J, leaving 14 bases between. Methods used by the authors: Researchers report that nucleated cell counts were estimated from reference gene primer amplification. Measured with immunoSEQ multiplex PCR; TCRdb has only the in-frame clones, and not every one. V and J calls and clone size are as listed in that table; D and trimming were resolved from the DNA. The table shows around 100,000 clones, with about 90% occurring only once. The data derive from a study of blood T cell repertoires in COVID-19.

The chain has TRBV6-1 and TRBJ1-4; perhaps TRBD1 as D (6 bases). Sequencing was performed on peripheral blood. The receptor comes from a man aged 50-59 years in a cohort sampled during active COVID-19. DNA for the CDR3: TGTGCCAGCAGTGAAGACCACGGGGGGGGCGAAAAACTGTTTTTT. It encodes CASSEDHGGGEKLFF.